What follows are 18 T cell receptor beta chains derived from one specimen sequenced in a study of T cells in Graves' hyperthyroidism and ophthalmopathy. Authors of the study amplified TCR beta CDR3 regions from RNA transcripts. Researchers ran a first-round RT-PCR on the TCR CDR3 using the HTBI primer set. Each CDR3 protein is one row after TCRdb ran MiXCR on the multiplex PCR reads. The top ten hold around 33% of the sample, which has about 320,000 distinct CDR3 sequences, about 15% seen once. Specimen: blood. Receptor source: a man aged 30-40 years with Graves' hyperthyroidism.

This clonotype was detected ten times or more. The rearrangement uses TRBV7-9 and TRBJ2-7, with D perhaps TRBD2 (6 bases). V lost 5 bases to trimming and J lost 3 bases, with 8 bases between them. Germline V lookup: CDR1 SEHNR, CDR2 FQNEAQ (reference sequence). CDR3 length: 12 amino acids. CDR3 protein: CASSPGDYEQYF. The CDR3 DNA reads TGTGCCAGCAGCCCGGGGGACTACGAGCAGTACTTC.

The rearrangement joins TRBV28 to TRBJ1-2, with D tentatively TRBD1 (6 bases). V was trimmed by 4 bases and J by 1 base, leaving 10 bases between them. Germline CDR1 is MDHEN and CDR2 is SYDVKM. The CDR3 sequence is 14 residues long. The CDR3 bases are TGTGCCAGCAGTTGGACAGAAATTAACTATGGCTACACCTTC. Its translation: CASSWTEINYGYTF.

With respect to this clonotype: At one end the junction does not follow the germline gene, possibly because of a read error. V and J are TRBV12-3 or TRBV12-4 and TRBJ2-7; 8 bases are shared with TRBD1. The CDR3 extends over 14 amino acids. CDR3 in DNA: TGTACCAGCAGATATGGACAGGGTCTCTACGAGCAGTACTTC. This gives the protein CTSRYGQGLYEQYF.

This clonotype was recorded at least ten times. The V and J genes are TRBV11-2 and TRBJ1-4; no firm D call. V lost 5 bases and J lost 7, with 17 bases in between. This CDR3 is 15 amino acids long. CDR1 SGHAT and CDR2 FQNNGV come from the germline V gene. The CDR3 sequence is CASSTAGGVGEKLFF. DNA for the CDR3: TGTGCCAGCAGCACCGCGGGCGGTGTGGGTGAAAAACTGTTTTTT.

The CDR3 sequence is CSARDNHGTSGSAKTQYF. As DNA, the CDR3 is TGCAGTGCTAGAGATAATCACGGGACTAGCGGGAGCGCAAAGACCCAGTACTTC. The chain has TRBV20-1 and TRBJ2-5; TRBD2 agrees at 14 bases. With V trimmed by 0 bases and J by 6 bases, 12 bases remained unmatched. The CDR3 extends over 18 amino acids. In germline, CDR1 is DFQATT, CDR2 SNEGSKA (reference sequence).

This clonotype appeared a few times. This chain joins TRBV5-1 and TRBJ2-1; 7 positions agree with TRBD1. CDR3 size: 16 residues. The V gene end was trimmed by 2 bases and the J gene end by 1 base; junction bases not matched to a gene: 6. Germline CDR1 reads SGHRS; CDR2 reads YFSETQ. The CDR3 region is CASSLNGRGSYNEQFF. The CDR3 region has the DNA TGCGCCAGCAGCTTAAACGGCAGGGGGTCCTACAATGAGCAGTTCTTC. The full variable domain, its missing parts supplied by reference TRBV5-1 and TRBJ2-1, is KAGVTQTPRYLIKTRGQQVTLSCSPISGHRSVSWYQQTPGQGLQFLFEYFSETQRNKGNFPGRFSGRQFSNSRSEMNVSTLELGDSALYLCASSLNGRGSYNEQFFGPGTRLTVL.

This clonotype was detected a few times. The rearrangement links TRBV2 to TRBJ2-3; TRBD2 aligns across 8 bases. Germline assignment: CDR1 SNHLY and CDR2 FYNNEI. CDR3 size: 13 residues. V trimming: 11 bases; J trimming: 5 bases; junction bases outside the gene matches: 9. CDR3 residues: CAAGREVLDTQYF. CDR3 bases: TGTGCCGCAGGGCGGGAGGTTTTAGATACGCAGTATTTT.

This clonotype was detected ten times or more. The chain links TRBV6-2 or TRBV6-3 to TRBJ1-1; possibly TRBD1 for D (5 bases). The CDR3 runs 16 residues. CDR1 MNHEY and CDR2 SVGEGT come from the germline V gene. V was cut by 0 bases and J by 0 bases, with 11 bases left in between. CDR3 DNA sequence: TGTGCCAGCAGTTACTCGGAAAGGACACTGAACACTGAAGCTTTCTTT. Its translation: CASSYSERTLNTEAFF.

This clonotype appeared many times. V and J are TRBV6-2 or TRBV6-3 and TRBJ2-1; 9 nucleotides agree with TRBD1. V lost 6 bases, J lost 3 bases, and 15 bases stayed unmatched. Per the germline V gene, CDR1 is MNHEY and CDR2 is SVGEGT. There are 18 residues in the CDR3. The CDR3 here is CASRRTGVETRGYNEQFF. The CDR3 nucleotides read TGTGCCAGCAGGCGGACAGGGGTGGAGACACGCGGCTACAATGAGCAGTTCTTC.

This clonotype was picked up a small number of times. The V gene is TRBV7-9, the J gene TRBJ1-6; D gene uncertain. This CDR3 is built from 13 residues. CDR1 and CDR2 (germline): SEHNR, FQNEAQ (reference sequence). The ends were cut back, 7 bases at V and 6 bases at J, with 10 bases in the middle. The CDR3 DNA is TGTGCCAGCAAGAAAGAGATTAATTCACCCCTCCACTTT. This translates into CASKKEINSPLHF.

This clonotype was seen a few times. This CDR3 reads CATSRDRRDTEAFF. The DNA for the CDR3 is TGTGCCACCAGCAGAGACAGACGGGACACTGAAGCTTTCTTT. The chain has TRBV15 and TRBJ1-1; unclear D gene. From germline, CDR1 is LNHNV and CDR2 YYDKDF (reference sequence). CDR3 size: 14 residues. V lost 0 bases and J 3 bases, leaving 8 bases between the germline ends.

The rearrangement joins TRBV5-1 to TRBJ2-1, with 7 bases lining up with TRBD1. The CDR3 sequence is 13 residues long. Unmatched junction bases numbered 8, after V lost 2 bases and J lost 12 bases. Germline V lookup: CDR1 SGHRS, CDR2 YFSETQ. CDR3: CASSFIQGEAQFF. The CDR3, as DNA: TGCGCCAGCAGCTTTATCCAGGGGGAAGCGCAGTTCTTC. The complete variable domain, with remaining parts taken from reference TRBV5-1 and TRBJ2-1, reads KAGVTQTPRYLIKTRGQQVTLSCSPISGHRSVSWYQQTPGQGLQFLFEYFSETQRNKGNFPGRFSGRQFSNSRSEMNVSTLELGDSALYLCASSFIQGEAQFFGPGTRLTVL.

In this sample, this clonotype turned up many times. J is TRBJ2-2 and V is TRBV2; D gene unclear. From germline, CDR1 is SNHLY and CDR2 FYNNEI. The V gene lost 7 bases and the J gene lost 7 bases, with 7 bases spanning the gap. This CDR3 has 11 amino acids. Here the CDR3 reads CASIYDGELFF. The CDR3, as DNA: TGTGCCAGCATCTATGACGGGGAGCTGTTTTTT.

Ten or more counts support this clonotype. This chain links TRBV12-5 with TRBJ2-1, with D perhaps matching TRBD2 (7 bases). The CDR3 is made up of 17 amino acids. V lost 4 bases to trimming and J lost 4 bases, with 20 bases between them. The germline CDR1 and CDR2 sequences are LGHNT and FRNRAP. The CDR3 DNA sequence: TGTGCTAGTGGTTCGCCCTGGGGAGGGGGATCATACAATGAGCAGTTCTTC. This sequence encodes CASGSPWGGGSYNEQFF.

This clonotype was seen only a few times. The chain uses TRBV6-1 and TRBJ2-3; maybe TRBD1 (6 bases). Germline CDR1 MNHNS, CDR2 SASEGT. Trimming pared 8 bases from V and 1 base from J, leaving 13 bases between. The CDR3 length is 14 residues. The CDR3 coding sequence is TGTGCCAGCGCCGACAGGACGGGCACAGATACGCAGTATTTT. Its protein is CASADRTGTDTQYF.

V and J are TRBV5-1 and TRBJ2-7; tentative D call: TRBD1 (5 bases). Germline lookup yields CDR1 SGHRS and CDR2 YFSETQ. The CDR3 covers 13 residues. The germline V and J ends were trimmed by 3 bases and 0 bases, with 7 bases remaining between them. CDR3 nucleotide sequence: TGCGCCAGCAGCTGGGGCCACTCCTACGAGCAGTACTTC. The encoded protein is CASSWGHSYEQYF.

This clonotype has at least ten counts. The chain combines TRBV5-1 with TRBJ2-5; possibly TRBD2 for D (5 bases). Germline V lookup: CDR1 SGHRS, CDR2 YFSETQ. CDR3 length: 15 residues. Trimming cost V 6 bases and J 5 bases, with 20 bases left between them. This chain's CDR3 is CASNIGISERETQYF. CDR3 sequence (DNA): TGCGCCAGCAACATCGGAATCAGCGAGCGGGAGACCCAGTACTTC.

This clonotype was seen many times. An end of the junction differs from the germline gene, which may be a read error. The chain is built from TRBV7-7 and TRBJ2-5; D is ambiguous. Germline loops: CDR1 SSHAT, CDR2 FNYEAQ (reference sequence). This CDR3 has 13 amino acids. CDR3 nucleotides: TGTGCTAGCAGCTTGAATCTCCTAGAGACCCAGTACTTC. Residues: CASSLNLLETQYF.